This T cell receptor beta chain was identified during a study of Ad26.COV2.S vaccination and SARS-CoV-2 variants. This CDR3 is 16 amino acids long. Germline V gene sequence: CDR1 SEHNR, CDR2 FQNEAQ (reference sequence). Trimming took off 4 bases at V and 2 bases at J, with 17 bases between the two ends. Profiling relied on immunoSEQ multiplex PCR, and the TCRdb table lists in-frame clones only, not all of them. The table shows roughly 350,000 clones, with more than 75% occurring only once. Treatment here: approximately 18 received Ad26.COV2.S at low or high dose, single or two shots; 5 received placebo; per-sample allocation not given. Sampling was done on day 63 after the first vaccine or placebo injection.

This receptor was taken from a person between 18 and 65 years old who received the Ad26.COV2.S COVID-19 vaccine or a placebo. This specimen consisted of peripheral blood, obtained in a trial of Ad26.COV2.S vaccine versus placebo. This rearrangement joins TRBV7-9 to TRBJ1-1; possible D gene TRBD1, 5 bases. This CDR3 reads CASSSFGGRVNTEAFF. The DNA for the CDR3 is TGTGCCAGCAGCTCATTCGGGGGACGGGTCAACACTGAAGCTTTCTTT.